This TCR beta chain was sequenced during a study of CD49a tissue-resident CD8 T cells in human skin (dated by TCRdb to the late 2010s). As for the study more broadly: The study looked at subsets of tissue-resident memory CD8+ T cells in human skin, with the subsets defined by expression of CD49a, CD69 and CD103.

The germline V gene supplies CDR1 SGDLS and CDR2 YYNGEE. Clipping removes 3 bases from V and 8 bases from J, with 15 as the unmatched junction base count. Reading from cysteine to phenylalanine, the CDR3 counts 17 amino acids. The CDR3 DNA has 51 bases and is translated from base 1. For roughly five healthy donors, sorted CD8+ T cells taken from blood, dermis and epidermis had their TCR beta CDR3 regions analysed. All TCR-sequenced donors were healthy individuals, and each provided both blood and skin samples. Before TCR beta sequencing, CD8+ T cell populations were isolated by sorting. Regarding this clone: Its antigen is not yet known. No base-level quality is on record; no much larger clone is a single base apart.

The library was obtained by the immunoSEQ multiplex PCR assay. In the source study's methods: How frequently each TCR V beta family was used was compared between the sorted CD8+ T cell populations from blood, dermis and epidermis. Held by TCRdb, this immuneACCESS table contains in-frame sequences only and omits some clones. Under half of the omission traces to an unresolved V gene where checked; the cause of the rest is unknown. V, J and clone size were drawn from that table, and D and trimming were deduced from the DNA. The sample table lists just under 850 clones, approximately 73% of them with a count of one. Over 10% of the sample lies in the top ten.

The TCR comes from a human donor in good health. Input material: CLA- CD8+ effector memory T cells sorted from blood. Rearrangement joined TRBV9 to TRBJ2-3; 10 middle bases align to TRBD2. The sequence in DNA is TGTGCCAGCAGCGGAGGCGGGCTAGCGGGGGACTCGGGTACGCAGTATTTT. It translates to CASSGGGLAGDSGTQYF.